The present entry profiles one T cell receptor (beta chain) with its context. Its antigen is undetermined. This entry comes from a study of T cells after yellow fever vaccination. The study, taken as a whole, reports: Among all clonotypes, a small share was observed in both CD4 and CD8 compartments. Subsequent to the booster, the majority of primary-vaccination clones reappeared (96% CD4, 85% to 90% CD8).

Synthesis of TCR cDNA relied on 5'RACE template switching, which attached a universal primer site and UMIs. Each CDR3 protein gets one entry after TCRdb re-called the 5' RACE reads with MiXCR. Of 450,000 to 600,000 distinct CDR3 sequences in the sample, about a sixth were seen once. This sample comprised PBMCs, obtained 5 days after the first yellow fever vaccination. The clonotype originates from a man between 18 and 35 years old who received the YFV17D yellow fever vaccine.

CDR3 region: CASSSISAVGRGYTF. CDR3 sequence (DNA): TGTGCCAGCAGTTCGATAAGCGCGGTTGGGCGCGGCTACACCTTC. V and J are TRBV28 and TRBJ1-2; D remains unclear. This CDR3 has 15 amino acids. V lost 4 bases, J lost 8 bases, and 20 bases lay in between. Per the germline V gene, CDR1 is MDHEN and CDR2 is SYDVKM.